Each of the 31 T cell receptor beta chains below was sequenced from the same sample in a study of blood T cell repertoires in COVID-19. Sequencing used immunoSEQ multiplex PCR; TCRdb keeps in-frame clones, though not all of them. Among nearly 250,000 clones listed, 75% to 90% were seen once. Sequenced: PBMCs or T cells enriched from blood (not recorded which). The origin of the receptors is a man between 45 and 60 years old who had been exposed to COVID-19.

The genes are TRBV7-9 and TRBJ1-1, with 10 bases fitting TRBD1. J lost 0 bases, V lost 5 bases, and 6 bases had no gene match. CDR3 length: 16 residues. Germline lookup yields CDR1 SEHNR and CDR2 FQNEAQ (reference sequence). CDR3 loop: CASSRGQGLLNTEAFF. The CDR3 DNA is TGTGCCAGCAGCCGGGGACAGGGGTTATTGAACACTGAAGCTTTCTTT. Together with reference TRBV7-9 and TRBJ1-1, the CDR3 gives the full variable domain: DTGVSQNPRHKITKRGQNVTFRCDPISEHNRLYWYRQTLGQGPEFLTYFQNEAQLEKSRLLSDRFSAERPKGSFSTLEIQRTEQGDSAMYLCASSRGQGLLNTEAFFGQGTRLTVV.

The chain uses TRBV5-1 and TRBJ1-3; no definite D call. CDR3 length: 18 residues. V was shortened by 0 bases and J by 0 bases, with 16 bases between the two germline ends. The germline gives CDR1 SGHRS, CDR2 YFSETQ. CDR3: CASSLGGTTPSSGNTIYF. The CDR3 bases are TGCGCCAGCAGCTTGGGAGGCACGACGCCTTCCTCTGGAAACACCATATATTTT.

The chain links TRBV15 to TRBJ2-7; tentative D call: TRBD1 (5 bases). Per germline, CDR1 LNHNV and CDR2 YYDKDF (reference sequence). The CDR3 is made up of 16 amino acids. V dropped 0 bases and J dropped 3 bases, with 15 bases sitting between them. The CDR3 loop reads CATSREYTFQGYEQYV. The CDR3 bases are TGTGCCACCAGCAGAGAGTACACCTTTCAGGGCTACGAGCAGTACGTC.

This chain uses TRBV12-3 or TRBV12-4 with TRBJ2-1; D is unresolved. This CDR3 has 12 residues. V dropped 1 base and J dropped 10 bases, with 8 bases sitting between them. The CDR3 protein is CASSLGPGEQFF. In DNA, the CDR3 is TGTGCCAGCAGTTTAGGGCCAGGAGAGCAGTTCTTC.

The chain carries TRBV5-1 and TRBJ1-1; D is undetermined. The ends were cut back, 0 bases at V and 0 bases at J, with 12 bases in the middle. Germline values: CDR1 SGHRS, CDR2 YFSETQ. The CDR3 spans 16 residues. In nucleotides, the CDR3 is TGCGCCAGCAGCTTGGAGTTCAGGATATTGAACACTGAAGCTTTCTTT. Encoded protein: CASSLEFRILNTEAFF.

The chain links TRBV6-5 to TRBJ1-1; D is uncertain. The V end lost 9 bases, the J end lost 8 bases, and 10 bases lay between the germline ends. Germline loops: CDR1 MNHEY, CDR2 SVGAGI. The CDR3 is made up of 10 amino acids. For the CDR3, the DNA is TGTGCCAGTAGGCCCGGGGAAGCTTTCTTT. It translates to CASRPGEAFF.

The chain links TRBV15 to TRBJ1-5, with TRBD1 matching 11 bases. Germline lookup yields CDR1 LNHNV and CDR2 YYDKDF (reference sequence). V was clipped by 1 base and J by 6 bases; unmatched bases: 5. CDR3 size: 16 residues. The CDR3 is CATSRGGTGGFQPQHF. The CDR3 bases are TGTGCCACCAGCAGAGGCGGGACAGGGGGTTTTCAGCCCCAGCATTTT.

The rearrangement uses TRBV4-1 and TRBJ1-1; weak D call: TRBD1 (6 bases). The germline gives CDR1 MGHRA, CDR2 YSYEKL. V lost 3 bases to trimming and J lost 5 bases, with 13 bases between them. The CDR3 extends over 14 amino acids. The CDR3 region is CASSQGAIGTEAFF. CDR3 in DNA: TGCGCCAGCAGCCAGGGGGCGATTGGGACTGAAGCTTTCTTT.

The chain has TRBV15 and TRBJ1-5, with TRBD1 matching 9 bases. J was trimmed by 4 bases and V by 9 bases; bases with no gene match: 4. Germline V gene data show CDR1 as LNHNV and CDR2 as YYDKDF (reference sequence). CDR3 length equals 13 residues. The CDR3 loop is CATMDRGNQPQHF. CDR3 DNA: TGTGCCACGATGGACAGGGGTAATCAGCCCCAGCATTTT.

V gene TRBV27 combines with J gene TRBJ1-2, with 7 bases identical to TRBD1. The CDR3 runs to 13 residues. J lost 8 bases, V lost 7 bases, and 10 bases had no gene match. Germline V lookup: CDR1 MNHEY, CDR2 SMNVEV (reference sequence). The CDR3: CASMDYRGKGYTF. CDR3 coding DNA: TGTGCCAGCATGGATTACAGGGGTAAAGGCTACACCTTC.

J is TRBJ2-5 and V is TRBV3-1 (or the pseudogene TRBV3-2), with 7 positions matching TRBD1. Germline V gene lookup returns CDR1 LGHDT and CDR2 YNNKEL (reference sequence). The CDR3 is 15 amino acids. V gave up 6 bases and J gave up 4 bases; unmatched junction bases: 11. The CDR3 spells CASRHRGLVLETQYF. The CDR3 coding sequence is TGTGCCAGCAGACATAGGGGGCTCGTACTAGAGACCCAGTACTTC.

The rearrangement links TRBV11-3 to TRBJ2-5, with 13 bases fitting TRBD2. Germline V CDR1 and CDR2: SGHNT, YENEEA. The CDR3 is made up of 16 amino acids. After removal of 5 bases from V and 3 bases from J, the junction contained 6 bases not matched to a gene. The CDR3 DNA follows: TGTGCCAGCAGCCCCCGGACTAGCGGGAGCAAAGAGACCCAGTACTTC. Protein product: CASSPRTSGSKETQYF.

The V and J genes are TRBV28 and TRBJ1-4; the D gene is possibly TRBD1 (5 bases). Trimming stripped 5 bases from V and 8 bases from J, with 24 bases between. The CDR3 spans 17 residues. Germline V lookup: CDR1 MDHEN, CDR2 SYDVKM. The CDR3 coding sequence is TGTGCCAGCAGTCCACCCCACTCTGACCGGGGGGTCGAAAAACTGTTTTTT. Encoded protein: CASSPPHSDRGVEKLFF.

As for this clone: This sample includes further DNA sequences coding for the same CDR3. The chain is built from TRBV5-1 and TRBJ2-1, with 11 bases identical to TRBD2. V trimming: 5 bases; J trimming: 3 bases; junction bases outside the gene matches: 4. Germline V gene data show CDR1 as SGHRS and CDR2 as YFSETQ. The CDR3 runs to 15 residues. The DNA for the CDR3 is TGCGCCAGCAGTTGGGGACTAGCGGACTACAATGAGCAGTTCTTC. Encoded protein: CASSWGLADYNEQFF.

This chain links TRBV18 with TRBJ1-4, with D possibly TRBD1 on 5 matching bases. Trimming left V 6 bases short and J 8 bases short, with 19 bases between. This CDR3 is built from 15 residues. Germline CDR1 is KGHSH and CDR2 is LQKENI. CDR3 in amino acids: CASSPGLMDSEKLFF. CDR3 DNA sequence: TGTGCCAGCTCTCCGGGACTGATGGATTCGGAAAAACTGTTTTTT.

This clone was observed a single time. The rearrangement uses TRBV9 and TRBJ2-5, with TRBD1 as a possible D gene (6 bases). Germline-derived CDR1 and CDR2 are SGDLS and YYNGEE. The length of the CDR3 is 16 residues. Trimming shortened V by 1 base and J by 1 base, and 14 bases separated the two germline ends. CDR3 loop: CASSVYGQSFQETQYF. CDR3 DNA sequence: TGTGCCAGCAGCGTATATGGACAGTCCTTCCAAGAGACCCAGTACTTC.

The chain recombines TRBV28 with TRBJ1-2; tentatively, D is TRBD1 (5 bases). From germline, CDR1 is MDHEN and CDR2 SYDVKM. The CDR3 is 13 residues long. Trimming removed 2 bases from V and 8 bases from J, with 12 bases in between. The CDR3 DNA sequence: TGTGCCAGCAGTTTAGGGCCGGGACTAGGCTACACCTTC. Its protein is CASSLGPGLGYTF.

The chain is built from TRBV6-6 and TRBJ2-3; no firm D call. Per the germline V gene, CDR1 is MNHNY and CDR2 is SVGAGI (reference sequence). The CDR3 has 11 residues. Trimming took 7 bases from V and 6 from J, leaving 8 bases between them. The CDR3: CASTIYDTQYF. DNA for the CDR3: TGTGCCAGCACCATCTACGATACGCAGTATTTT.

V is TRBV30 and J is TRBJ1-1; 8 nucleotides line up with TRBD1. The trim removed 0 bases at V and 4 bases at J, leaving 7 bases unmatched. The CDR3 extends over 15 amino acids. Germline assignment: CDR1 GTSNPN and CDR2 SVGIG (reference sequence). The CDR3 loop is CAWSVQGGWITEAFF. CDR3 bases: TGTGCCTGGAGTGTACAGGGGGGTTGGATCACTGAAGCTTTCTTT.

V gene TRBV5-6 combines with J gene TRBJ1-2; 11 nucleotides agree with TRBD1. Germline lookup yields CDR1 SGHDT and CDR2 YYEEEE. The CDR3 runs to 18 residues. With 2 bases clipped from V and 5 bases from J, the junction kept 14 bases outside the gene matches. The CDR3: CASSFYTLRTGGGYGYTF. The CDR3 coding sequence is TGTGCCAGCAGCTTCTACACACTGAGGACAGGGGGCGGGTATGGCTACACCTTC.

The rearrangement links TRBV2 to TRBJ1-2, with D possibly being TRBD1 (5 bases). The length of the CDR3 is 16 residues. Germline-derived CDR1 and CDR2 are SNHLY and FYNNEI. Trimming stripped 2 bases from V and 8 bases from J, with 21 bases between. The CDR3: CASSEKSQWQGGGYTF. The CDR3 DNA follows: TGTGCCAGCAGTGAAAAGTCCCAGTGGCAGGGAGGGGGCTACACCTTC.

The CDR3, as DNA: TGCAGTGCGAGTACTAGCGGGAGGAGTGAGCAGTTCTTC. As protein: CSASTSGRSEQFF. V gene TRBV20-1 combines with J gene TRBJ2-1; TRBD2 agrees at 12 bases. V was clipped by 6 bases and J by 9 bases; unmatched bases: 6. Germline V lookup: CDR1 DFQATT, CDR2 SNEGSKA (reference sequence). The CDR3 is 13 residues long.

This clone was recorded once. The gene calls are TRBV27 and TRBJ2-7; 9 bases are a match to TRBD2. The CDR3 consists of 16 residues. CDR1 is MNHEY, CDR2 SMNVEV, per germline (reference sequence). V gave up 5 bases and J gave up 2 bases; unmatched junction bases: 10. This chain's CDR3 is CASSPLGGGRAYEQYV. The CDR3 nucleotides are TGTGCCAGCAGTCCTCTAGGCGGCGGGAGGGCCTACGAGCAGTACGTC.

This clone was observed once. The rearrangement joins TRBV29-1 to TRBJ1-1; 9 nucleotides align to TRBD1. Germline V lookup: CDR1 SQVTM, CDR2 ANQGSEA. The ends lost 4 bases at V and 7 bases at J; junction bases unmatched: 13. The CDR3 totals 15 residues. The CDR3 nucleotides read TGCAGCGTTGGAGGCAAAACAGGGGGCGCGATTGAAGCTTTCTTT. Its translation: CSVGGKTGGAIEAFF. Looking up the rest from reference TRBV29-1 and TRBJ1-1 gives the full variable domain: SAVISQKPSRDICQRGTSLTIQCQVDSQVTMMFWYRQQPGQSLTLIATANQGSEATYESGFVIDKFPISRPNLTFSTLTVSNMSPEDSSIYLCSVGGKTGGAIEAFFGQGTRLTVV.

This chain links TRBV5-4 with TRBJ2-3; 8 bases fit TRBD2. The CDR3 consists of 19 residues. Germline lookup yields CDR1 SGHNT and CDR2 YYREEE (reference sequence). V lost 4 bases and J lost 0; bases outside the gene matches: 16. In nucleotides, the CDR3 is TGTGCCAGCAGCCCCCCCCGGAGGAGCGGGGGCTTTAGCACAGATACGCAGTATTTT. It is translated as CASSPPRRSGGFSTDTQYF. Full variable domain (rest looked up from reference TRBV5-4 and TRBJ2-3): ETGVTQSPTHLIKTRGQQVTLRCSSQSGHNTVSWYQQALGQGPQFIFQYYREEENGRGNFPPRFSGLQFPNYSSELNVNALELDDSALYLCASSPPRRSGGFSTDTQYFGPGTRLTVL.

The table lists this clone with a count of one. The V and J genes are TRBV2 and TRBJ1-2, with D unclear. CDR3 length: 13 amino acids. Trimming shortened V by 5 bases and J by 4 bases, and 11 bases separated the two germline ends. Germline values: CDR1 SNHLY, CDR2 FYNNEI. CDR3 nucleotides: TGTGCCAGCAGTTCCGGGGATTCCTATGGCTACACCTTC. Its protein is CASSSGDSYGYTF.

The CDR3 here is CASSLVIGTASSYEQYF. In DNA, the CDR3 is TGTGCCAGCAGCTTAGTCATCGGGACAGCGAGCTCCTACGAGCAGTACTTC. The V and J genes are TRBV11-2 and TRBJ2-7, with TRBD1 matching over 7 bases. J lost 0 bases, V lost 1 base, and 9 bases had no gene match. The CDR3 sequence is 17 residues long. CDR1 and CDR2 from the germline V gene are SGHAT and FQNNGV.

The chain combines TRBV28 with TRBJ1-1; tentative D call: TRBD1 (6 bases). V was cut by 4 bases and J by 7 bases, with 16 bases left in between. This CDR3 is 14 amino acids long. Germline values: CDR1 MDHEN, CDR2 SYDVKM. CDR3 DNA: TGTGCCAGCAGTTCACTACGCGGGGGGCGTGAAGCTTTCTTT. Translating it yields CASSSLRGGREAFF.

The chain links TRBV6-5 to TRBJ1-5, with 10 bases fitting TRBD1. V was clipped by 7 bases and J by 5 bases; unmatched bases: 8. The CDR3 is 15 residues long. Germline V gene lookup returns CDR1 MNHEY and CDR2 SVGAGI. CDR3 DNA: TGTGCCAGCAAGAACGGGGACAGGGGCTATCAGCCCCAGCATTTT. This sequence encodes CASKNGDRGYQPQHF.

The rearrangement uses TRBV30 and TRBJ1-5; TRBD1 matches at 8 bases. The CDR3 has 17 amino acids. The V segment lost 1 base and the J segment 7 bases; nucleotides outside the gene matches: 15. Germline V gives CDR1 GTSNPN, CDR2 SVGIG (reference sequence). The CDR3 region is CAWSAGWGQGAKQPQHF. The CDR3 coding sequence is TGTGCCTGGAGTGCAGGTTGGGGCCAGGGGGCGAAGCAGCCCCAGCATTTT.

This clone was seen more than once but under ten times. The V and J genes are TRBV9 and TRBJ2-1; 10 bases line up with TRBD2. Germline values: CDR1 SGDLS, CDR2 YYNGEE. The CDR3 is 21 residues long. V dropped 3 bases and J dropped 1; count of bases not matched to a gene: 19. The CDR3 region has the DNA TGTGCCAGCAGCGCGCTCCTTAGCGGGAGGCCCTCCTCGAGGTCCTACAATGAGCAGTTCTTC. Translation gives CASSALLSGRPSSRSYNEQFF. Combining the CDR3 with reference TRBV9 and TRBJ2-1 gives the whole variable domain DSGVTQTPKHLITATGQRVTLRCSPRSGDLSVYWYQQSLDQGLQFLIQYYNGEERAKGNILERFSAQQFPDLHSELNLSSLELGDSALYFCASSALLSGRPSSRSYNEQFFGPGTRLTVL.